This TCR beta chain was found in a study of blood T cell repertoires in COVID-19. At the level of the study: The United States, Italy and Spain provided the acute and convalescent COVID-19 samples. T cells, B-cell-depleted T cells, or PBMCs supplied cDNA or gDNA.

The V and J ends lost 6 bases and 1 base respectively, with 10 bases between them. CDR1 is LNHDA, CDR2 SQIVND, per germline (reference sequence). This CDR3 spans 14 amino acids. Enrolment of Seattle patients took place during active infection, and they were followed longitudinally. Authors' methods: Amplification with reference gene primers provided the estimates of nucleated cell counts. Profiled with immunoSEQ multiplex PCR; TCRdb holds only in-frame clones, not every one. The DNA was the basis for D and trimming; V, J and clone size are from that table. This sample has approximately 210,000 clones, with 80% to 90% found just once.

The V call is TRBV19, the J call TRBJ2-4; TRBD1 might be the D (5 bases). The origin of this receptor is a man aged 45-65 years with COVID-19, enrolled during active disease. Sequencing input: peripheral blood. CDR3 coding DNA: TGTGCCAGTAGGTTACAGGCCGCCAAAAACATTCAGTACTTC. Its protein product is CASRLQAAKNIQYF.